This T cell receptor beta chain is from a study of cytotoxic CD8 clonotypes in ibrutinib-treated CLL. As for the study in general: When averaged across all of the samples, the counts came to 200,000 to 300,000 productive templates and more than 85,000 productive rearrangements.

Libraries were prepared by immunoSEQ multiplex PCR; TCRdb keeps only in-frame clonotypes and omits some of them. The sample consists of a few hundred thousand clones, 60% to 75% of them appearing once. V shed 5 bases and J shed 4 bases, with 8 bases lying between them. Per germline, CDR1 SGHTA and CDR2 FQGNSA. The CDR3 totals 12 residues. The starting material was PBMCs, obtained after 24 months of ibrutinib treatment. J is TRBJ2-5 and V is TRBV7-2, with D unclear. This receptor was taken from a human donor with chronic lymphocytic leukemia. The CDR3 loop is CASSREVETQYF. CDR3 DNA: TGTGCCAGCAGCCGAGAAGTAGAGACCCAGTACTTC.